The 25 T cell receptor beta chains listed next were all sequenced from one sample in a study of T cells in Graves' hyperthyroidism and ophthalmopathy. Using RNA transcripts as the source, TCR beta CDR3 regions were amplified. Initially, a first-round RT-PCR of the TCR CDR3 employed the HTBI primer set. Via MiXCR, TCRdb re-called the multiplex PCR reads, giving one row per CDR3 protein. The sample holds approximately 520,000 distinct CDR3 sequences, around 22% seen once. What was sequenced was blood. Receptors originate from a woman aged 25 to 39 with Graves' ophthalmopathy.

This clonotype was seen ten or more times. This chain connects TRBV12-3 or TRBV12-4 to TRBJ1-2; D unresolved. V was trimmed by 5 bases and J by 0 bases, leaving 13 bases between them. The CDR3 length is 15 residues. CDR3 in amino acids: CASSGRDGANYGYTF. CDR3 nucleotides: TGTGCCAGCAGTGGTCGGGATGGGGCTAACTATGGCTACACCTTC.

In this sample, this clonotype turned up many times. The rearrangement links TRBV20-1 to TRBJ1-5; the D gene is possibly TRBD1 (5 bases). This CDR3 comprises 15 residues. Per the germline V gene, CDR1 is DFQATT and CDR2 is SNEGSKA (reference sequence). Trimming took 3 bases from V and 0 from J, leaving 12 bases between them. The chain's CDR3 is CSASFRRASNQPQHF. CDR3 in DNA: TGCAGTGCTAGTTTCCGCAGGGCTAGCAATCAGCCCCAGCATTTT.

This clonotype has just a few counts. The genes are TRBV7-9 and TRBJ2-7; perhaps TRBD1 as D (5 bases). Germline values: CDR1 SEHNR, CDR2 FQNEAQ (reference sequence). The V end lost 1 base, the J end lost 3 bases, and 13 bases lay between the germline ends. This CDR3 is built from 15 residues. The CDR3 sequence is CASSLGQGAFYEQYF. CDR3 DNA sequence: TGTGCCAGCAGCTTAGGGCAGGGTGCCTTCTACGAGCAGTACTTC. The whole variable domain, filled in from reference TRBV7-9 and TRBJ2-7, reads DTGVSQNPRHKITKRGQNVTFRCDPISEHNRLYWYRQTLGQGPEFLTYFQNEAQLEKSRLLSDRFSAERPKGSFSTLEIQRTEQGDSAMYLCASSLGQGAFYEQYFGPGTRLTVT.

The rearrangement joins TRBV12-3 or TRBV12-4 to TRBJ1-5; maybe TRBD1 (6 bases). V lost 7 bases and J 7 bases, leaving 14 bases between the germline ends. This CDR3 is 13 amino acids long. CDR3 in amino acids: CASTVDRFQPQHF. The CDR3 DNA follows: TGTGCCAGCACCGTAGACAGGTTCCAGCCCCAGCATTTT.

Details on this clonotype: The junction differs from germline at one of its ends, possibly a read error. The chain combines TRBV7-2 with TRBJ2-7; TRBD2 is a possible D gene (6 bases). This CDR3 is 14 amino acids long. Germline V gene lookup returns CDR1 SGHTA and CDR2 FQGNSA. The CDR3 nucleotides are TGTGCCAGCAGACCCCCGGACTATACCCACGAGCTGTACTTC. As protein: CASRPPDYTHELYF.

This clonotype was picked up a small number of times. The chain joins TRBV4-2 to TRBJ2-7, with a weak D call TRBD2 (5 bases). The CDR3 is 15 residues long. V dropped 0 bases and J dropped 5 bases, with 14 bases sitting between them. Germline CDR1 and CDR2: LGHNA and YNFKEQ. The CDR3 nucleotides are TGTGCCAGCAGCCAAGACCCTACTAGTTTCGACGAGCAGTACTTC. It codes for CASSQDPTSFDEQYF.

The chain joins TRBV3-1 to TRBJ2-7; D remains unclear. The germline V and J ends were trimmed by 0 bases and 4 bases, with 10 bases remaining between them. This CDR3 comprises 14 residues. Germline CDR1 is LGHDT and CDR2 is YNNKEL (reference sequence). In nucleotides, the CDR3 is TGTGCCAGCAGCCAAGATTCACAGTGGTACGAGCAGTACTTC. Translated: CASSQDSQWYEQYF.

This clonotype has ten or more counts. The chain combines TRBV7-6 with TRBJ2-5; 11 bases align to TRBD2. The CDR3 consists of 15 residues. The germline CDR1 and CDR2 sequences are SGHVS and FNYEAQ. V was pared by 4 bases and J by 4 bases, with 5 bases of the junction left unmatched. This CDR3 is CASSSLAGERETQYF. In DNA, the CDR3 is TGTGCCAGCAGCTCACTAGCGGGGGAGAGAGAGACCCAGTACTTC.

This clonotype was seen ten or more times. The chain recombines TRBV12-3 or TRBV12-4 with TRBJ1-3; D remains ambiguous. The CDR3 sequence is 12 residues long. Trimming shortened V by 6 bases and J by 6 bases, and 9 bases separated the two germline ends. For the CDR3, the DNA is TGTGCCAGCAGGTCCAGCGCAAACACCATATATTTT. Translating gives CASRSSANTIYF.

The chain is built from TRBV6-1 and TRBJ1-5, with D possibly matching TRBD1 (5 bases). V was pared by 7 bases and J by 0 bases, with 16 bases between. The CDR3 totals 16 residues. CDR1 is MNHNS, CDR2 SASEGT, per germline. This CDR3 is CASKSRGTDSNQPQHF. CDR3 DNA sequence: TGTGCCAGCAAGAGTCGGGGGACCGATAGCAATCAGCCCCAGCATTTT.

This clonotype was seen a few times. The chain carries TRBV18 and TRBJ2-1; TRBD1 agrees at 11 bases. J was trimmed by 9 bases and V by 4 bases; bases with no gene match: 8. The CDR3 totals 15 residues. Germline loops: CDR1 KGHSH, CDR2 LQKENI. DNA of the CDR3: TGTGCCAGCTCACGTGGACAGGGGGCAACGGCTGAGCAGTTCTTC. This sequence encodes CASSRGQGATAEQFF.

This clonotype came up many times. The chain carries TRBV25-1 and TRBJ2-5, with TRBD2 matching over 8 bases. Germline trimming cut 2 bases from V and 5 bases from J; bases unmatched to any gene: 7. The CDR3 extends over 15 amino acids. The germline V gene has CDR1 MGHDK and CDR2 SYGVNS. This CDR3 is CASSEGAGGRETQYF. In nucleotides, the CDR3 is TGTGCCAGCAGTGAAGGGGCGGGGGGCCGGGAGACCCAGTACTTC.

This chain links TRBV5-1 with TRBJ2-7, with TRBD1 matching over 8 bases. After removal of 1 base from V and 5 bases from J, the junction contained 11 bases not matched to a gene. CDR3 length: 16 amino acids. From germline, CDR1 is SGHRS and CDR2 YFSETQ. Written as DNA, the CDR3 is TGCGCCAGCAGCTTGAATCAGGGGGCTACTGGGGACGAGCAGTACTTC. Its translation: CASSLNQGATGDEQYF.

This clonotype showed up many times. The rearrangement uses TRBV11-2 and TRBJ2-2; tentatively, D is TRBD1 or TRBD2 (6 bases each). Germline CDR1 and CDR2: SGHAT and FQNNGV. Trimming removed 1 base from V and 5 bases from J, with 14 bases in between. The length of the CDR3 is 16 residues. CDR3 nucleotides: TGTGCCAGCAGCTTAGTGGTGGGGGGCTGGACCGGGGAGCTGTTTTTT. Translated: CASSLVVGGWTGELFF.

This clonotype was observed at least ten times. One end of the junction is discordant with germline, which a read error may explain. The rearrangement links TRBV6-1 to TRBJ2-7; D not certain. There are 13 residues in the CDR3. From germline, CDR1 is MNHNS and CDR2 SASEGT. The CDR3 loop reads CASSETVGRPLQF. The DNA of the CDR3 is TGTGCCAGCAGTGAAACCGTAGGACGGCCTTTACAGTTC.

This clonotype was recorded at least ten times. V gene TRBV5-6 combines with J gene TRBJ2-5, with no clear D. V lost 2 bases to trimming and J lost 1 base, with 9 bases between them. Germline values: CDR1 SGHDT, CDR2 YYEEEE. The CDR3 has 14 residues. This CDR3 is CASSFPLVQETQYF. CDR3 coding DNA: TGTGCCAGCAGCTTCCCTTTAGTCCAAGAGACCCAGTACTTC.

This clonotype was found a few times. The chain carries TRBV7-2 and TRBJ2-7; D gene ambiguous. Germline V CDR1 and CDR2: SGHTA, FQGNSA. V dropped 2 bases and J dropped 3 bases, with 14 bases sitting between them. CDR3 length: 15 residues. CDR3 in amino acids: CASSLSGGADYEQYF. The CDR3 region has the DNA TGTGCCAGCAGCTTATCAGGCGGAGCAGACTACGAGCAGTACTTC. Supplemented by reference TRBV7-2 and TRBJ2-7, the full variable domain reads GAGVSQSPSNKVTEKGKDVELRCDPISGHTALYWYRQSLGQGLEFLIYFQGNSAPDKSGLPSDRFSAERTGGSVSTLTIQRTQQEDSAVYLCASSLSGGADYEQYFGPGTRLTVT.

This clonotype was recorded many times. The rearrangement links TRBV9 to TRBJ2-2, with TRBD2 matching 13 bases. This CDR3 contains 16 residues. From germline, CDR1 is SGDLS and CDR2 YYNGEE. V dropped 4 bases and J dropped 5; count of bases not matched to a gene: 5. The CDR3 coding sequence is TGTGCCAGCAGCCCAGGGACTAGCGGGGTGACCGGGGAGCTGTTTTTT. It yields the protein CASSPGTSGVTGELFF.

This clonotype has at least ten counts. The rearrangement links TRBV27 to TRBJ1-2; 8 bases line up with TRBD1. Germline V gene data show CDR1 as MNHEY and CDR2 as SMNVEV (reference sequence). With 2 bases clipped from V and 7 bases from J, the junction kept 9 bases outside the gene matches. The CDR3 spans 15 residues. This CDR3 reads CASSLTPTGVSGYTF. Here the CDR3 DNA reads TGTGCCAGCAGTTTAACCCCGACAGGGGTTAGTGGCTACACCTTC.

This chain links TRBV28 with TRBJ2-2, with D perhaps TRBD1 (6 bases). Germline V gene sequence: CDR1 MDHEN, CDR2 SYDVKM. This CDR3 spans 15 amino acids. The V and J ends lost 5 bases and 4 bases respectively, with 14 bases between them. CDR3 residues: CASSPRPGVTGELFF. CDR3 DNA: TGTGCCAGCAGTCCTCGACCAGGGGTCACCGGGGAGCTGTTTTTT. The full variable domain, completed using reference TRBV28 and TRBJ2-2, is DVKVTQSSRYLVKRTGEKVFLECVQDMDHENMFWYRQDPGLGLRLIYFSYDVKMKEKGDIPEGYSVSREKKERFSLILESASTNQTSMYLCASSPRPGVTGELFFGEGSRLTVL.

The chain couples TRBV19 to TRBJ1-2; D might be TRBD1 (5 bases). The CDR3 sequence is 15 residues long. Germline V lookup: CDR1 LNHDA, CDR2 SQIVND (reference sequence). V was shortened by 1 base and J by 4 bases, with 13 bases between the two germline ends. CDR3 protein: CASSIALAGIYGYTF. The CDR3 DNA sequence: TGTGCCAGTAGTATAGCCCTCGCAGGGATCTATGGCTACACCTTC.

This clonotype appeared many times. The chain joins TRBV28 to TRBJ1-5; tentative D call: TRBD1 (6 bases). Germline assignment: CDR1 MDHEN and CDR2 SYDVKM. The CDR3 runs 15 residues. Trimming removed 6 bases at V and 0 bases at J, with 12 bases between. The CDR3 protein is CASSVQGYSNQPQHF. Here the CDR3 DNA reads TGTGCCAGCAGCGTACAGGGATATAGCAATCAGCCCCAGCATTTT.

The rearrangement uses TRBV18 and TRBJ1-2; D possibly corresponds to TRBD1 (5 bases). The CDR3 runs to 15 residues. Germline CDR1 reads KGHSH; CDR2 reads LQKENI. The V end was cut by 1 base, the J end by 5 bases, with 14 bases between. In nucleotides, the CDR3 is TGTGCCAGCTCACCACGGGGGGGACCCCTATATGGCTACACCTTC. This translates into CASSPRGGPLYGYTF.

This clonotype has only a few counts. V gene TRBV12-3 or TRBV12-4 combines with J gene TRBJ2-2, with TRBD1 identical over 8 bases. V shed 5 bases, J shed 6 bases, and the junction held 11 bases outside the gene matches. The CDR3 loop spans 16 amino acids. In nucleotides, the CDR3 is TGTGCCAGCAGTAAACCTAGGACAGGGAGTGCCGGGGAGCTGTTTTTT. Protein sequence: CASSKPRTGSAGELFF.

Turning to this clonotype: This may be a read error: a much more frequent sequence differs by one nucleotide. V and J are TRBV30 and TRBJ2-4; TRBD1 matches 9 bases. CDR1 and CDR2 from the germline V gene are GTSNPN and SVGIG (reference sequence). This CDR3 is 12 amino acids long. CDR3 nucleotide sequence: TGTGCCTGGTCGACAGGGGGAAACATTAAGTACTTC. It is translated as CAWSTGGNIKYF.